Below are 17 T cell receptor beta chains sequenced from a single sample in a study of T cell responses to AZD1222 COVID-19 vaccine. Sequencing used immunoSEQ multiplex PCR; TCRdb keeps in-frame clones, though not all of them. Seen here are some 96,000 clones, about 88% observed once, and the top ten hold less than 3.5%. The sample was peripheral blood, taken on day 0 of AZD1222 vaccination. The receptors come from an adult in good health.

The CDR3 region has the DNA TGTGCCAGCAGCCTGAATACACTCGAGCAGTACTTC. As protein: CASSLNTLEQYF. The rearrangement uses TRBV7-8 and TRBJ2-7; D gene ambiguous. This CDR3 is built from 12 residues. CDR1 and CDR2 (germline): SGHVS, FQNEAQ. Trimming pared 5 bases from V and 6 bases from J, leaving 11 bases between.

This chain joins TRBV7-2 and TRBJ1-5; D may be TRBD1 (5 bases). CDR1 and CDR2 from the germline V gene are SGHTA and FQGNSA. The V end lost 5 bases, the J end lost 6 bases, and 11 bases lay between the germline ends. The CDR3 totals 13 residues. The CDR3 loop reads CASSGAQPQPQHF. In nucleotides, the CDR3 is TGTGCCAGCAGCGGGGCTCAGCCTCAGCCCCAGCATTTT.

Only one count was recorded for this clone. J is TRBJ2-1 and V is TRBV7-2, with 7 bases aligning to TRBD1. J lost 0 bases, V lost 6 bases, and 5 bases had no gene match. This CDR3 is 15 amino acids long. From germline, CDR1 is SGHTA and CDR2 FQGNSA. The CDR3, as DNA: TGTGCCAGCAGTTCACAGGGGAGCTCCTACAATGAGCAGTTCTTC. It is translated as CASSSQGSSYNEQFF.

This clone appeared a single time. CDR3 bases: TGTGCCAGCAGTACCGGGACAGGGGGTTTGAACACTGAAGCTTTCTTT. It translates to CASSTGTGGLNTEAFF. The rearrangement joins TRBV5-5 to TRBJ1-1, with 11 bases lining up with TRBD1. With V trimmed by 5 bases and J by 0 bases, 6 bases remained unmatched. Germline V gene sequence: CDR1 SGHKS, CDR2 YYEKEE (reference sequence). CDR3 length: 16 amino acids.

There are a few counts of this clone. The V gene is TRBV25-1, the J gene TRBJ1-2, with a tentative D call TRBD1 (5 bases). Germline values: CDR1 MGHDK, CDR2 SYGVNS. The CDR3 totals 13 residues. The germline V and J ends were trimmed by 7 bases and 1 base, with 10 bases remaining between them. CDR3 nucleotide sequence: TGTGCCAGCACGGGGCAGTATAACTATGGCTACACCTTC. This sequence encodes CASTGQYNYGYTF.

The V and J genes are TRBV3-1 (or the pseudogene TRBV3-2) and TRBJ1-3; D not resolved. V was clipped by 4 bases and J by 0 bases, with 13 bases between them. This CDR3 spans 16 amino acids. The germline CDR1 and CDR2 sequences are LGHDT and YNNKEL (reference sequence). The CDR3 spells CASSPWWGSSGNTIYF. CDR3 bases: TGTGCCAGCAGCCCCTGGTGGGGTAGCTCTGGAAACACCATATATTTT.

The chain uses TRBV28 and TRBJ1-4, with 10 nucleotides matching TRBD1. V was pared by 6 bases and J by 8 bases, with 6 bases of the junction left unmatched. Germline values: CDR1 MDHEN, CDR2 SYDVKM. The CDR3 spans 14 residues. The CDR3 coding sequence is TGTGCCAGCAGGAAGACAGGGGGCGGAGAAAAACTGTTTTTT. Translation: CASRKTGGGEKLFF.

J is TRBJ2-3 and V is TRBV7-9; 8 positions agree with TRBD2. From germline, CDR1 is SEHNR and CDR2 FQNEAQ (reference sequence). J was trimmed by 1 base and V by 2 bases; bases with no gene match: 2. There are 15 residues in the CDR3. The CDR3 region has the DNA TGTGCCAGCAGCTTACTGCGGGGGGGCACAGATACGCAGTATTTT. Translation: CASSLLRGGTDTQYF.

The CDR3 region has the DNA TGCGCCAGCAAGTATACCCTAGCGGGGGGGATAGGCACAGATACGCAGTATTTT. Translated: CASKYTLAGGIGTDTQYF. The chain has TRBV5-1 and TRBJ2-3, with 12 bases matching TRBD2. This CDR3 is 18 amino acids long. Unmatched junction bases numbered 12, after V lost 6 bases and J lost 1 base. Germline loops: CDR1 SGHRS, CDR2 YFSETQ.

The CDR3 DNA is TGTGCCAGCAGCTTAGTGGGCTCTCATAGCAATCAGCCCCAGCATTTT. Its translation is CASSLVGSHSNQPQHF. The rearrangement uses TRBV7-9 and TRBJ1-5; D not certain. Germline V gene data show CDR1 as SEHNR and CDR2 as FQNEAQ (reference sequence). CDR3 length equals 16 residues. V lost 1 base to trimming and J lost 0 bases, with 10 bases between them.

This chain uses TRBV28 with TRBJ1-1; D call uncertain. CDR1 is MDHEN, CDR2 SYDVKM, per germline. V was clipped by 10 bases and J by 3 bases, with 12 bases between them. The CDR3 runs to 12 residues. The CDR3 loop is CATSEKDTEAFF. The CDR3 DNA sequence: TGTGCCACCTCGGAGAAGGACACTGAAGCTTTCTTT.

The rearrangement links TRBV6-5 to TRBJ1-5; 9 nucleotides align to TRBD1. From germline, CDR1 is MNHEY and CDR2 SVGAGI. The CDR3 length is 14 residues. V lost 4 bases and J lost 5; bases outside the gene matches: 3. The CDR3 coding sequence is TGTGCCAGCAGTTCCGGACAGGGGTATCAGCCCCAGCATTTT. Translation: CASSSGQGYQPQHF.

Written as DNA, the CDR3 is TGTGCCAGCAGTCCGCCCCACCAGCCCCAGCATTTT. Translating it yields CASSPPHQPQHF. The chain joins TRBV28 to TRBJ1-5, with D uncertain. Germline CDR1 reads MDHEN; CDR2 reads SYDVKM. Trimming stripped 5 bases from V and 7 bases from J, with 9 bases between. This CDR3 comprises 12 residues.

The V gene is TRBV24-1, the J gene TRBJ2-7; D might be TRBD1 (6 bases). Germline loops: CDR1 KGHDR, CDR2 SFDVKD. There are 11 residues in the CDR3. Trimming removed 7 bases from V and 6 bases from J, with 9 bases in between. CDR3 sequence: CATSDRSEQYF. For the CDR3, the DNA is TGTGCCACCAGCGACAGGAGCGAGCAGTACTTC.

The gene calls are TRBV6-5 and TRBJ1-2; 7 positions match TRBD1. CDR3 size: 14 residues. Germline V gene lookup returns CDR1 MNHEY and CDR2 SVGAGI. V dropped 6 bases and J dropped 0; count of bases not matched to a gene: 4. CDR3: CASRSRGANYGYTF. The CDR3 coding sequence is TGTGCCAGCAGGTCCAGGGGGGCTAACTATGGCTACACCTTC.

The gene calls are TRBV9 and TRBJ1-1; D gene uncertain. In germline, CDR1 is SGDLS, CDR2 YYNGEE. The length of the CDR3 is 16 residues. Trimming shortened V by 0 bases and J by 0 bases, and 12 bases separated the two germline ends. The CDR3 DNA sequence: TGTGCCAGCAGCGTAGAAGGCGGGATCATGAACACTGAAGCTTTCTTT. Its protein product is CASSVEGGIMNTEAFF.

The rearrangement links TRBV9 to TRBJ1-1, with D unresolved. Germline CDR1 and CDR2: SGDLS and YYNGEE. The CDR3 covers 14 residues. The germline V and J ends were trimmed by 4 bases and 0 bases, with 10 bases remaining between them. The CDR3 spells CASSPVEMNTEAFF. Here the CDR3 DNA reads TGTGCCAGCAGCCCGGTGGAAATGAACACTGAAGCTTTCTTT.